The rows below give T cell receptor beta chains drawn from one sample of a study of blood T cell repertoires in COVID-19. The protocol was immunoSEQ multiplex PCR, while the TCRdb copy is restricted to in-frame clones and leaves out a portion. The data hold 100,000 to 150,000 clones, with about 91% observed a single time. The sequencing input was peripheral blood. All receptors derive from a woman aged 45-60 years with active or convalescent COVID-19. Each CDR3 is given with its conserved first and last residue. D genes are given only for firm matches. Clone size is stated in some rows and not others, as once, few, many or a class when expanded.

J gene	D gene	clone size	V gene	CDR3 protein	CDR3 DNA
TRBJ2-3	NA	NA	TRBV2	CASSEQGSGTDTQYF	TGTGCCAGCAGTGAGCAGGGGTCTGGCACAGATACGCAGTATTTT
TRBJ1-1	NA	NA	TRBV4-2	CASSQPDGDSTEAFF	TGTGCCAGCAGCCAACCGGACGGGGACTCCACTGAAGCTTTCTTT
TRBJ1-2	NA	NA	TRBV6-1	CASSEGSYGYTF	TGTGCCAGCAGTGAAGGCAGCTATGGCTACACCTTC
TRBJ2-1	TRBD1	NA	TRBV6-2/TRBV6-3	CASSYRRGQGARNEQFF	TGTGCCAGCAGTTACCGACGAGGACAGGGGGCGCGTAATGAGCAGTTCTTC
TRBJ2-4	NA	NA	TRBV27	CASRGGGVAQYF	TGTGCCAGCAGGGGAGGGGGGGTTGCTCAGTACTTC
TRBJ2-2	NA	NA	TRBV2	CASLRTSTGELFF	TGTGCCAGCTTGAGGACAAGCACCGGGGAGCTGTTTTTT
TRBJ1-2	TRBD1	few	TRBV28	CAVTGQGGYGYTF	TGTGCCGTTACCGGACAGGGAGGATATGGCTACACCTTC
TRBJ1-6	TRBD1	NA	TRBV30	CAWRGGTDNSPLHF	TGTGCCTGGAGGGGTGGGACAGATAATTCACCCCTCCACTTT
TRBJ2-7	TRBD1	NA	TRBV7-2	CASSSRQGPDYEQYF	TGTGCCAGCAGCTCACGACAGGGGCCTGACTACGAGCAGTACTTC
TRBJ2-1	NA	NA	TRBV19	CASSIQVYNEQFF	TGTGCCAGTAGTATCCAGGTCTACAATGAGCAGTTCTTC
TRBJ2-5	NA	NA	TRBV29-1	CSVGAGLRETQYF	TGCAGCGTTGGGGCAGGTCTTCGAGAGACCCAGTACTTC
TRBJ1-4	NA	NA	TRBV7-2	CASSGWAGEKLFF	TGTGCCAGCAGCGGTTGGGCTGGCGAAAAACTGTTTTTT
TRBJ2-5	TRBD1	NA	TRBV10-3	CAISVTGGRGETQYF	TGTGCCATCAGTGTTACAGGGGGGCGCGGAGAGACCCAGTACTTC
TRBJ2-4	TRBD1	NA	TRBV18	CASHPGTGVNIQYF	TGTGCCAGCCACCCCGGGACAGGGGTAAACATTCAGTACTTC
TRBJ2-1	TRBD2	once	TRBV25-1	CASILAGVNEQFF	TGTGCCAGCATCCTAGCGGGAGTTAATGAGCAGTTCTTC
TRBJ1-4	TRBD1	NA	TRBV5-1	CASSTGQGNEKLFF	TGCGCCAGCAGCACGGGACAGGGTAATGAAAAACTGTTTTTT
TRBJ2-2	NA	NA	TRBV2	CAGGHNTGELFF	TGTGCCGGGGGACATAACACCGGGGAGCTGTTTTTT
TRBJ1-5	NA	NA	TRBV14	CASSESGSYTQPQHF	TGTGCCAGCAGCGAATCCGGGTCCTACACTCAGCCCCAGCATTTT
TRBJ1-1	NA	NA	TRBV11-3	CASSQDRYTEAFF	TGTGCCAGCAGCCAGGACAGATACACTGAAGCTTTCTTT
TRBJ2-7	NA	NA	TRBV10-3	CAISLGRGYEQYF	TGTGCCATCAGCCTGGGCCGGGGCTACGAGCAGTACTTC
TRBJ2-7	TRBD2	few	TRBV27	CASSFRSGGFYEQYF	TGTGCCAGCAGTTTTAGGTCGGGAGGCTTCTACGAGCAGTACTTC
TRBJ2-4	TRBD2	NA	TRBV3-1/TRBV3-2	CASRGTSGRGPTTASKNIQYF	TGTGCCAGCAGGGGGACTAGCGGGAGGGGCCCCACAACCGCTAGCAAAAACATTCAGTACTTC
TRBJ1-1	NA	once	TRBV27	CASSRTGFLNTEAFF	TGTGCCAGCAGTCGAACGGGATTTTTGAACACTGAAGCTTTCTTT
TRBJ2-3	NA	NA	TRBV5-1	CASSLIVDLAASTDTQYF	TGCGCCAGCAGCTTGATTGTCGACTTAGCGGCTAGCACAGATACGCAGTATTTT
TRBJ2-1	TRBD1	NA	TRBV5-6	CASSLRQGNNEQFF	TGTGCCAGCAGCCTACGACAGGGGAACAATGAGCAGTTCTTC
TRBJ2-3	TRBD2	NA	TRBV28	CASSLESSGRAQDTQYF	TGTGCCAGCAGTTTAGAGTCCAGCGGGAGGGCCCAAGATACGCAGTATTTT
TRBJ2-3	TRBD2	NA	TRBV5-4	CASSSVFTGTSGARTDTQYF	TGTGCCAGCAGCTCGGTCTTTACCGGGACTAGCGGGGCCCGCACAGATACGCAGTATTTT
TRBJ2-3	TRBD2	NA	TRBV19	CASSGSSGSTPSTDTQYF	TGTGCCAGCAGTGGATCGAGCGGGAGCACCCCTAGCACAGATACGCAGTATTTT
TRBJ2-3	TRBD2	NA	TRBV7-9	CASSFRLAGDADTQYF	TGTGCCAGCAGCTTCCGACTAGCGGGAGACGCAGATACGCAGTATTTT